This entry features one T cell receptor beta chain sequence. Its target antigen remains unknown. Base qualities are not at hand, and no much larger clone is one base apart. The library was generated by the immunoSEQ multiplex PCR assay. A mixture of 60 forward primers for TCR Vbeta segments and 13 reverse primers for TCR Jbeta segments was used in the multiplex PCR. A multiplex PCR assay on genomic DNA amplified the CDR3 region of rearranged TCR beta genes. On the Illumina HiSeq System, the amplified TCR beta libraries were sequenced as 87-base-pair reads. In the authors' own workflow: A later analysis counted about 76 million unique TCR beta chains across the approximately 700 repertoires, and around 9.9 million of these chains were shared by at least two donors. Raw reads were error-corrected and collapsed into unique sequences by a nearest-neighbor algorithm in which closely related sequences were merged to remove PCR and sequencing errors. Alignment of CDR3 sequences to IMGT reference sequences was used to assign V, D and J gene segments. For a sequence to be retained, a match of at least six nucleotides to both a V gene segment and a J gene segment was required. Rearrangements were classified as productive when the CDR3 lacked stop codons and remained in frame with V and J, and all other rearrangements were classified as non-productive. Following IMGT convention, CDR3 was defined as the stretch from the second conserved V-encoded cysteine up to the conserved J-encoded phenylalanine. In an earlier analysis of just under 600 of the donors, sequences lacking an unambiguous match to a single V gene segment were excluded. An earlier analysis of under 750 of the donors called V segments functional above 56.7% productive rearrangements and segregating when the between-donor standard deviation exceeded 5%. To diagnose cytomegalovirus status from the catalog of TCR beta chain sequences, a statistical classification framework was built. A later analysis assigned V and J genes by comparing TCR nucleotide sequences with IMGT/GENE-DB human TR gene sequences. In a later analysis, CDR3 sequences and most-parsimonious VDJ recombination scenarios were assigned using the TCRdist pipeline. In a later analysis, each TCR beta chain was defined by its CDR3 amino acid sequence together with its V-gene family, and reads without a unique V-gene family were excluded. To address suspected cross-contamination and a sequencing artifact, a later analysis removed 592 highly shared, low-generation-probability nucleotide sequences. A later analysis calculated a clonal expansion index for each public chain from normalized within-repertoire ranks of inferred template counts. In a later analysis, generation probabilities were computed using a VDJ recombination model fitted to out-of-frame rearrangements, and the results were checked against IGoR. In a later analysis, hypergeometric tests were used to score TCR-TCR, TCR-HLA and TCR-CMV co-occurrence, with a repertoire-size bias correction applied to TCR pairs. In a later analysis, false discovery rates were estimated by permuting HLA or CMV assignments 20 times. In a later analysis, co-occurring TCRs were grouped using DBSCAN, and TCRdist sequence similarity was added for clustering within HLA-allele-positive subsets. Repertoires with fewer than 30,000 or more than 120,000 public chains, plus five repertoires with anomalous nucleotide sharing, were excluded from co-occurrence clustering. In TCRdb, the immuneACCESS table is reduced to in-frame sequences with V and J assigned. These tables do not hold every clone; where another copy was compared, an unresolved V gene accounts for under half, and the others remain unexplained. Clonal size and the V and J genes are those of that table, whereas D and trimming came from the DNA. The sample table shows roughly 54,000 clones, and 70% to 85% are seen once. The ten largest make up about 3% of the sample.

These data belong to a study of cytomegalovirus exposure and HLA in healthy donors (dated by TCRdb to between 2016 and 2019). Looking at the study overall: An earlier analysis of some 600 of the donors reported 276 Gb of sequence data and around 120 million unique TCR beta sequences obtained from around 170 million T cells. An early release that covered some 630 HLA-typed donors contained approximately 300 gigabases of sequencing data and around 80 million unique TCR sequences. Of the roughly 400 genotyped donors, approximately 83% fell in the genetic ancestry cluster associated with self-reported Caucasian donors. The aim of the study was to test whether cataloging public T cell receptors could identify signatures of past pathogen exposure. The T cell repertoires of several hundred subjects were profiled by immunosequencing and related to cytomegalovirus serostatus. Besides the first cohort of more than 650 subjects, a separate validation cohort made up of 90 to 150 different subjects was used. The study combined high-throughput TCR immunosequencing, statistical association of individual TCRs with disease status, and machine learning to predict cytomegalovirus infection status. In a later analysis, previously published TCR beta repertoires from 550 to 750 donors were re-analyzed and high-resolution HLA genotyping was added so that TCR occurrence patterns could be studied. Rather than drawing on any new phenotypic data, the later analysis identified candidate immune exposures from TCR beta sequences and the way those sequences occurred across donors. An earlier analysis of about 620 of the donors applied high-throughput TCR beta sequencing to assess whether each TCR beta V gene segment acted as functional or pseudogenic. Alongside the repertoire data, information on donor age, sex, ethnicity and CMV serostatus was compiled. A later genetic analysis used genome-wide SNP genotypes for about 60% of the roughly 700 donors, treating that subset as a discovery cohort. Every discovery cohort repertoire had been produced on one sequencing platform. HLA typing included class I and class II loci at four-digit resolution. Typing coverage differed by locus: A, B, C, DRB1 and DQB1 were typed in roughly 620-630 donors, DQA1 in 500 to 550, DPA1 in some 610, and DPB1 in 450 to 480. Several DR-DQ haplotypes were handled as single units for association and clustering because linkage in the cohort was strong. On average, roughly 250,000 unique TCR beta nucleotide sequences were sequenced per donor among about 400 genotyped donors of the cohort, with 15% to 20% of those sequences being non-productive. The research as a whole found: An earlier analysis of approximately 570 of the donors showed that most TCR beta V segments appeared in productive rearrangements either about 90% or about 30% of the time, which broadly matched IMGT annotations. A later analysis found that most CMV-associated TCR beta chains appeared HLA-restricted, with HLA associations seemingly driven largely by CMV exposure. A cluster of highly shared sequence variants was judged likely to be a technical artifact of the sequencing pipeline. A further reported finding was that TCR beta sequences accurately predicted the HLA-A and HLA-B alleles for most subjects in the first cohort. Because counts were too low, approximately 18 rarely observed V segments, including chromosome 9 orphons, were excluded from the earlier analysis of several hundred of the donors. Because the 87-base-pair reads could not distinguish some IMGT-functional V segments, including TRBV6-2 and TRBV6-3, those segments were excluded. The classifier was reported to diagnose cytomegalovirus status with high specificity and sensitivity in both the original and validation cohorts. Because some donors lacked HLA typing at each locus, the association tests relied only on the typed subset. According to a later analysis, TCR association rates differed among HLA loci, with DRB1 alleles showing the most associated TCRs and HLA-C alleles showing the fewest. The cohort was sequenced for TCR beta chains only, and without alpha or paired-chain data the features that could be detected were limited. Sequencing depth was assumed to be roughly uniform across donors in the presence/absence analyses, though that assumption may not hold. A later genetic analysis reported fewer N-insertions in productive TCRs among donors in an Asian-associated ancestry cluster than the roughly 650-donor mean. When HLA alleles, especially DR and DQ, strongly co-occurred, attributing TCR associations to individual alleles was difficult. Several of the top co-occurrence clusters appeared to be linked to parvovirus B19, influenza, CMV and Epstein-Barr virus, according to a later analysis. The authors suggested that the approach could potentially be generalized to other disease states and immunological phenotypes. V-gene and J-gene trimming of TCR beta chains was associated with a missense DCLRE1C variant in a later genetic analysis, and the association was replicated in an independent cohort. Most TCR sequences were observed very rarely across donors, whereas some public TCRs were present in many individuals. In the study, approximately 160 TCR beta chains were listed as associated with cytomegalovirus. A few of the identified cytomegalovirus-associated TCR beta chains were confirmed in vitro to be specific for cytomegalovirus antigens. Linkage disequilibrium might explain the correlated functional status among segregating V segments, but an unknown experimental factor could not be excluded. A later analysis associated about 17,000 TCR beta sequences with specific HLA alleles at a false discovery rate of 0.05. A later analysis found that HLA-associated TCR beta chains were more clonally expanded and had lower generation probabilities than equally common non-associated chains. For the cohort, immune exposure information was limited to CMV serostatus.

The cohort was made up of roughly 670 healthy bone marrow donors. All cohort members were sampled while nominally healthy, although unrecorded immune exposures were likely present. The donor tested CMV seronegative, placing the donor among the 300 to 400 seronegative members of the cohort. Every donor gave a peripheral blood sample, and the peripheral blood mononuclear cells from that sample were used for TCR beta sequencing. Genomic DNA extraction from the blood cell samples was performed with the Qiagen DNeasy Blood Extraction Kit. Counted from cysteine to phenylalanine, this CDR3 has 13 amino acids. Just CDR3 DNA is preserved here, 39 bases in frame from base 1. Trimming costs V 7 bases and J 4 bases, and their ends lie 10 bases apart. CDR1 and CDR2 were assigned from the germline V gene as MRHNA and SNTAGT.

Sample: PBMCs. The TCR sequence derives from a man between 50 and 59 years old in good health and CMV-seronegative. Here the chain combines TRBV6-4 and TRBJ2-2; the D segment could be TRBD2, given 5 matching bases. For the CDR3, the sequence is CASKSGATGELFF. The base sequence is TGTGCCAGCAAAAGCGGAGCCACCGGGGAGCTGTTTTTT.